Listed below are T cell receptor beta chains from one sample, sequenced in a study of cytomegalovirus exposure and HLA in healthy donors. The assay was immunoSEQ multiplex PCR, and TCRdb's table has in-frame clones only and misses some. The table lists some 150,000 clones, 72% of them singletons, with approximately 4% in the top ten. Input material: PBMCs. These receptors were collected from a man aged 50-60 years in good health and CMV-seropositive. CDR3s include the opening cysteine and the closing phenylalanine or tryptophan. The D gene is left open where the match is weak. Clone size is shown for a subset of rows, as once, few, many or a class of expanded clone.

>TRBV5-1|.|TRBJ2-7|.
CASSLEGAYEQYF
TGCGCCAGCAGCTTGGAGGGGGCCTACGAGCAGTACTTC
>TRBV5-1|.|TRBJ2-6|.
CASSLGARSGANVLTF
TGCGCCAGCAGCTTGGGGGCGCGCTCTGGGGCCAACGTCCTGACTTTC
>TRBV5-1|TRBD1|TRBJ1-6|.
CASSQGPTGNNSPLHF
TGCGCCAGCAGCCAAGGTCCGACAGGGAATAATTCACCCCTCCACTTT
>TRBV5-1|TRBD2|TRBJ2-2|few
CASSLIAGVNTGELFF
TGCGCCAGCAGCTTAATAGCGGGGGTGAACACCGGGGAGCTGTTTTTT
>TRBV12-5|TRBD1|TRBJ1-2|once
CASGLGQGSRGYTF
TGTGCTAGTGGTTTGGGACAGGGCTCGAGGGGCTACACCTTC
>TRBV28|.|TRBJ2-5|.
CASSLDGRTSGETQYF
TGTGCCAGCAGTTTGGACGGGCGGACTTCTGGGGAGACCCAGTACTTC
>TRBV19|.|TRBJ1-5|.
CASSILGRNQPQHF
TGTGCCAGTAGTATTTTAGGGAGGAATCAGCCCCAGCATTTT
>TRBV6-1|.|TRBJ2-4|.
CASREAGKAKNIQYF
TGTGCCAGCAGAGAGGCCGGTAAGGCCAAAAACATTCAGTACTTC
>TRBV5-1|TRBD2|TRBJ2-2|once
CASSDPGGQRNTGELFF
TGCGCCAGCAGCGACCCGGGGGGTCAGCGAAACACCGGGGAGCTGTTTTTT
>TRBV19|TRBD2|TRBJ2-7|.
CASSRVAGTREQYF
TGTGCCAGTAGTAGGGTAGCGGGAACGCGCGAGCAGTACTTC
>TRBV10-3|.|TRBJ1-1|.
CAISLRENTEAFF
TGTGCCATCAGTCTCAGGGAGAACACTGAAGCTTTCTTT
>TRBV18|.|TRBJ2-1|.
CASSPPGTLVGQFF
TGTGCCAGCTCACCACCCGGGACTTTGGTGGGGCAGTTCTTC
>TRBV18|TRBD2|TRBJ2-5|.
CASSPLRGSETQYF
TGTGCCAGCTCACCGTTGCGGGGGTCGGAGACCCAGTACTTC
>TRBV28|TRBD1|TRBJ2-7|once
CAITRDRVSYEQYF
TGTGCCATCACCCGGGACAGGGTCTCCTACGAGCAGTACTTC
>TRBV6-5|.|TRBJ2-4|.
CASTSVLGAKNIQYF
TGTGCCAGCACTTCGGTTCTCGGTGCCAAAAACATTCAGTACTTC
>TRBV4-1|.|TRBJ1-1|few
CASSQAGFTEAFF
TGCGCCAGCAGCCAAGCGGGATTCACTGAAGCTTTCTTT
>TRBV11-2|.|TRBJ2-7|.
CASSGDGGRITYEQYF
TGTGCCAGCAGCGGAGACGGTGGCAGAATCACCTACGAGCAGTACTTC
>TRBV7-8|TRBD2|TRBJ2-2|.
CASSPLAGASTGELFF
TGTGCCAGCAGCCCGCTAGCGGGAGCGTCGACCGGGGAGCTGTTTTTT
>TRBV9|TRBD2|TRBJ2-3|.
CASSFLPGLAGENTQYF
TGTGCCAGCAGCTTCCTACCGGGACTAGCGGGGGAAAATACGCAGTATTTT
>TRBV10-2|TRBD2|TRBJ2-1|.
CASMEIPIRETGTSGRETYNEQFF
TGCGCCAGCATGGAAATTCCGATTAGGGAAACCGGGACTAGCGGGAGGGAGACTTACAATGAGCAGTTCTTC
>TRBV10-3|TRBD1|TRBJ1-3|.
CAISEQGGRNTIYF
TGTGCCATCAGTGAACAGGGGGGTAGAAACACCATATATTTT
>TRBV7-2|.|TRBJ1-1|.
CASSLGFLGPEAFF
TGTGCCAGCAGCTTAGGGTTCCTGGGCCCTGAAGCTTTCTTT
>TRBV10-3|TRBD2|TRBJ2-7|.
CAISGGGALSYEQYF
TGTGCCATCAGTGGCGGGGGGGCCCTATCCTACGAGCAGTACTTC
>TRBV6-6|TRBD2|TRBJ2-3|.
CASSYSSGRVRDTQYF
TGTGCCAGCAGTTACTCTAGCGGGAGGGTTCGAGATACGCAGTATTTT
>TRBV21-1|.|TRBJ2-6|.
CASNNRDWSGTGANVLTF
TGTGCCAGCAATAACCGAGATTGGTCAGGCACTGGGGCCAACGTCCTGACTTTC
>TRBV28|TRBD2|TRBJ2-1|.
CASTSGSINEQFF
TGTGCCAGCACTAGCGGGAGTATCAATGAGCAGTTCTTC
>TRBV18|TRBD2|TRBJ2-7|.
CASSPTGTSVYEQYF
TGTGCCAGCTCACCAACGGGGACTAGTGTTTACGAGCAGTACTTC
>TRBV10-2|.|TRBJ1-2|.
CASSDNAYGYTF
TGCGCCAGTTCGGACAATGCCTATGGCTACACCTTC
>TRBV6-1|.|TRBJ2-3|.
CASSTLGGRTDTQYF
TGTGCCAGCAGTACATTGGGGGGGCGCACAGATACGCAGTATTTT
>TRBV5-4|.|TRBJ1-1|few
CASSLGSTWVTEAFF
TGTGCCAGCAGCTTGGGATCGACATGGGTAACTGAAGCTTTCTTT
>TRBV6-5|.|TRBJ1-1|.
CASSYISRGLGTEAFF
TGTGCCAGCAGTTACATATCCCGGGGACTGGGCACTGAAGCTTTCTTT
>TRBV29-1|TRBD1|TRBJ2-7|.
CSARDRGHEQYF
TGCAGCGCCCGGGACAGGGGCCACGAGCAGTACTTC
>TRBV4-1|.|TRBJ2-7|.
CASSRPQKTYEQYF
TGCGCCAGCAGCCGCCCACAGAAAACCTACGAGCAGTACTTC
>TRBV5-1|.|TRBJ2-5|.
CASSLDRGGTFQETQYF
TGCGCCAGCAGCTTGGATCGAGGCGGAACCTTCCAAGAGACCCAGTACTTC
>TRBV4-1|TRBD1|TRBJ1-1|.
CASSHQGQGGTEAFF
TGCGCCAGCAGCCACCAGGGACAGGGCGGTACTGAAGCTTTCTTT
>TRBV10-3|.|TRBJ2-7|.
CAIKEQVKDEQYF
TGTGCCATCAAGGAACAGGTAAAGGACGAGCAGTACTTC
>TRBV5-4|.|TRBJ1-1|.
CASSRSRGNTEAFF
TGTGCCAGCAGTCGCAGCAGGGGTAACACTGAAGCTTTCTTT
>TRBV5-1|.|TRBJ2-1|.
CASSFIPGGNEQFF
TGCGCCAGCAGCTTCATTCCTGGGGGGAATGAGCAGTTCTTC
>TRBV11-1|TRBD1|TRBJ2-1|.
CASSLDRGYNEQFF
TGTGCCAGCAGCTTGGACAGGGGATACAATGAGCAGTTCTTC
>TRBV7-9|TRBD1|TRBJ1-1|.
CASSPRGTGQTEAFF
TGTGCCAGCAGCCCACGAGGGACAGGGCAAACTGAAGCTTTCTTT
>TRBV10-1|.|TRBJ2-1|.
CASSDYSPSSYNEQFF
TGCGCCAGCAGTGATTACAGTCCGAGCTCCTACAATGAGCAGTTCTTC
>TRBV19|.|TRBJ1-2|.
CASSTDRPYGYTF
TGTGCCAGTAGTACAGACAGGCCCTATGGCTACACCTTC
>TRBV27|.|TRBJ1-2|.
CASSLPGGKSYTF
TGTGCCAGCAGCCTACCCGGGGGGAAGAGCTACACCTTC
>TRBV7-8|TRBD2|TRBJ2-1|.
CASSLGTAGGQNEQFF
TGTGCCAGCAGCTTAGGTACAGCGGGAGGGCAAAATGAGCAGTTCTTC
>TRBV6-5|TRBD1|TRBJ1-4|.
CASSYDRVKLFF
TGTGCCAGCAGTTACGACAGGGTTAAACTGTTTTTT
>TRBV5-1|TRBD1|TRBJ1-2|few
CASSPRDSLYGYTF
TGCGCCAGCAGCCCGCGGGACAGCCTCTATGGCTACACCTTC
>TRBV28|TRBD1|TRBJ1-4|.
CASSRGQGREKLFF
TGTGCCAGCAGCCGAGGACAGGGTCGGGAAAAACTGTTTTTT
>TRBV6-5|.|TRBJ2-7|few
CATQQGGSSYEQYF
TGTGCCACCCAACAGGGCGGGAGCTCCTACGAGCAGTACTTC
>TRBV5-1|.|TRBJ1-1|few
CASSLDNKNTEAFF
TGCGCCAGCAGCTTGGATAACAAGAACACTGAAGCTTTCTTT
>TRBV4-1|TRBD1|TRBJ2-1|.
CASSQVGRGTYNEQFF
TGCGCCAGCAGCCAAGTCGGCAGGGGGACCTACAATGAGCAGTTCTTC
>TRBV6-5|.|TRBJ1-1|.
CASSPYRNTEAFF
TGTGCCAGCAGTCCCTACCGGAACACTGAAGCTTTCTTT
>TRBV7-2|TRBD1|TRBJ1-5|.
CASSLARDSYQPQHF
TGTGCCAGCAGCTTAGCCCGGGACAGCTATCAGCCCCAGCATTTT